This entry is about one T cell receptor (beta chain). Residents of 24 US areas, aged about 18 to 95 years, made up the participants. The source of the sample is a study of blood T cell repertoires in COVID-19. About the study: The United States, Italy and Spain supplied acute and convalescent COVID-19 samples. T cells, B-cell-depleted T cells, or PBMCs provided the cDNA or gDNA that served as material.

With 2 bases clipped from V and 6 bases from J, the junction kept 16 bases outside the gene matches. Germline loops: CDR1 SNHLY, CDR2 FYNNEI. The CDR3 is 18 amino acids. Sequenced by immunoSEQ multiplex PCR; TCRdb stores in-frame clones only, minus some. The sample carries hundreds of thousands of clones, over 75% recorded once. The chain couples TRBV2 to TRBJ2-1; 7 bases are a match to TRBD2. This receptor was obtained from a young woman who had been exposed to COVID-19. The specimen sequenced was PBMCs or T cells enriched from blood (not recorded which). Here the CDR3 DNA reads TGTGCCAGCAGTGAATCCCCTAGCGGCTCCATTCTTCTCAATGAGCAGTTCTTC. Translating it yields CASSESPSGSILLNEQFF. Together with reference TRBV2 and TRBJ2-1, the CDR3 gives the full variable domain: EPEVTQTPSHQVTQMGQEVILRCVPISNHLYFYWYRQILGQKVEFLVSFYNNEISEKSEIFDDQFSVERPDGSNFTLKIRSTKLEDSAMYFCASSESPSGSILLNEQFFGPGTRLTVL.